The TCR beta chain described here comes from a study of human T cells and chemical hapten exposure. The V gene lost 2 bases and the J gene lost 2 bases, with 6 bases spanning the gap. The CDR3 extends over 13 amino acids. The V gene's germline CDR1 is MRHNA and CDR2 SNTAGT. The library tagged each cDNA molecule with unique molecular identifiers. TCRdb re-called the RACE reads through MiXCR, storing one row per CDR3 protein. Of about 400,000 distinct CDR3 sequences detected, 6% to 7% appear once; the ten largest clones hold about 5.4%. This clonotype has just a few counts. The time point: patch test 2, 6 weeks after DPC sensitization. As to treatment: therapeutic diphenylcyclopropenone sensitization with weekly scalp DPC.

Sequencing used whole blood, obtained in connection with sensitization to the hapten diphenylcyclopropenone (DPC). This chain uses TRBV6-4 with TRBJ1-1; D call uncertain. This TCR came from a woman in her late teens or twenties with alopecia areata. Some clones in this sample may be carry-over from other donors' samples. CDR3 DNA: TGTGCCAGCAGTGACCGGAGTAACACTGAAGCTTTCTTT. This translates into CASSDRSNTEAFF.